A few counts support the clone carrying this TCR beta chain. A much larger clone differs by one base, so this may be a read error. Axillary draining lymph nodes of breast cancer patients supplied the node samples. The sample originates from a study of breast tumors, draining lymph nodes, adjacent tissues. TCRdb reprocessed the multiplex PCR reads via MiXCR and lists one record per CDR3 protein. The data show about 230,000 distinct CDR3 sequences, about 30% seen once. This clonotype was obtained from a female donor with breast cancer. Some clones in this sample may be carry-over from other donors' samples. The sample comprised axillary lymph node tissue.

The CDR3 spells CASSHTGTAIVGAGETQYF. DNA of the CDR3: TGTGCCAGCAGCCATACCGGGACAGCCATCGTCGGCGCCGGAGAGACCCAGTACTTC. The chain couples TRBV14 to TRBJ2-5; TRBD1 matches at 7 bases. Germline lookup yields CDR1 SGHDN and CDR2 FVKESK. The CDR3 loop spans 19 amino acids. V shed 3 bases, J shed 4 bases, and the junction held 20 bases outside the gene matches.